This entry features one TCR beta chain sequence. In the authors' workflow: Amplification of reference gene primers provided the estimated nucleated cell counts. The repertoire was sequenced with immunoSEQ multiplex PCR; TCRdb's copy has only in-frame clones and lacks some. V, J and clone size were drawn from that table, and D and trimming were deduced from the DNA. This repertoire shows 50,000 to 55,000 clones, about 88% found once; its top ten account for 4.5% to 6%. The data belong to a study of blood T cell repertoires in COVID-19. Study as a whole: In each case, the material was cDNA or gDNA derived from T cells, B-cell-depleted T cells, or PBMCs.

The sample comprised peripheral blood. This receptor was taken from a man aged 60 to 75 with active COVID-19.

CDR3 sequence: CASSPDSLEQYF. The CDR3 DNA is TGCGCCAGCAGCCCGGACTCGCTCGAGCAGTACTTC. The chain recombines TRBV5-1 with TRBJ2-7, with a possible D match to TRBD2 (5 bases). The CDR3 extends over 12 amino acids. V was shortened by 4 bases and J by 6 bases, with 11 bases between the two germline ends. Germline loops: CDR1 SGHRS, CDR2 YFSETQ.